The 3 T cell receptor beta chains reported below all come from one sample, sequenced in a study of T cells expressing NK-cell markers. Reprocessing the 5' RACE reads, TCRdb reports a single entry for every CDR3 protein and omits DNA. Here the sample table reports a few hundred thousand distinct CDR3 sequences. Sequenced material: blood T cells: a sorted CD56 or NKG2C T cell subset, CD4+ or CD8+ T cells, or bulk PBMC T cells (not recorded which). The receptors here all came from a woman between 45 and 65 years old in good health.

V usage is TRBV15 and J usage is TRBJ1-4. From germline, CDR1 is LNHNV and CDR2 YYDKDF (reference sequence). This CDR3 has 13 residues. CDR3 residues: CATSRPQEGKLFF.

The rearrangement joins TRBV5-1 to TRBJ2-7; lacking DNA, the TRBD1 call made by TCRdb goes unchecked. Germline V CDR1 and CDR2: SGHRS, YFSETQ. The CDR3 is 12 residues long. The CDR3 reads CASRGAGNEQYF. The variable domain in full, with the rest retrieved from reference TRBV5-1 and TRBJ2-7, is KAGVTQTPRYLIKTRGQQVTLSCSPISGHRSVSWYQQTPGQGLQFLFEYFSETQRNKGNFPGRFSGRQFSNSRSEMNVSTLELGDSALYLCASRGAGNEQYFGPGTRLTVT.

The CDR3 loop is CATSRVQGAIDEQFF. The V call is TRBV15, the J call TRBJ2-1; TCRdb proposes TRBD1, but this gene call is untestable without DNA. The CDR3 runs 15 residues. The germline gives CDR1 LNHNV, CDR2 YYDKDF (reference sequence).